The 30 T cell receptor beta chains below all came from one sample that was sequenced in a study of blood T cells in healthy people across ages. The authors ran a second PCR of about 7 to 11 cycles using a sample-barcoded 5' primer and a J-beta primer mix. A single record per CDR3 protein comes from TCRdb applying MiXCR to the 5' RACE reads. The sample lists 710,000 or so distinct CDR3 sequences; 20% to 25% were seen once. Sequences were obtained from blood. The receptors shown here come from a man in his 70s in good health.

This chain uses TRBV21-1 with TRBJ1-3. TRBV21-1 is assigned pseudogene status. The CDR3 spans 12 residues. The CDR3 here is CASSKGPDTIYF. As DNA, the CDR3 is TGTGCCAGCAGCAAAGGACCCGACACCATATATTTT.

The chain uses TRBV9 and TRBJ2-1; 9 bases are a match to TRBD1. V shed 3 bases and J 5 bases; nucleotides not matched to a gene: 6. There are 15 residues in the CDR3. Germline V gene sequence: CDR1 SGDLS, CDR2 YYNGEE. CDR3 residues: CASSDGTGWDNEQFF. CDR3 DNA: TGTGCCAGCAGCGATGGGACAGGGTGGGACAATGAGCAGTTCTTC.

This clonotype appeared a few times. This chain joins TRBV6-6 and TRBJ2-5; D gene uncertain. Matching the DNA end better, TRBJ2-7 makes the J call doubtful. The CDR3 covers 15 residues. CDR1 is MNHNY and CDR2 is SVGAGI in the germline V gene (reference sequence). The CDR3 loop reads CASSYSNEQGYEQYF. For the CDR3, the DNA is TGTGCCAGCAGTTACTCGAACGAACAAGGGTACGAGCAGTACTTC.

This clonotype was recorded once. This rearrangement joins TRBV29-1 to TRBJ1-1; 7 bases agree with TRBD1. Germline V gives CDR1 SQVTM, CDR2 ANQGSEA. V was clipped by 7 bases and J by 1 base; unmatched bases: 12. This CDR3 is 15 amino acids long. The DNA of the CDR3 is TGCAGCGATCGACAGGGTATCTGGGGGAACACTGAAGCTTTCTTT. Translated, it gives CSDRQGIWGNTEAFF.

The rearrangement joins TRBV12-3 or TRBV12-4 to TRBJ2-1; D gene uncertain. V lost 2 bases to trimming and J lost 5 bases, with 7 bases between them. CDR3 length: 13 amino acids. CDR3 nucleotide sequence: TGTGCCAGCAGTTTATCGTCCGACAATGAGCAGTTCTTC. Its translation is CASSLSSDNEQFF.

This clonotype was found many times. V is TRBV7-9 and J is TRBJ1-4; D is perhaps TRBD1 (6 bases). The V and J ends lost 5 bases and 3 bases respectively, with 13 bases between them. This CDR3 contains 15 residues. Germline CDR1 is SEHNR and CDR2 is FQNEAQ (reference sequence). DNA of the CDR3: TGTGCCAGCAGCGCATCAGGGGTTGCTAATGAAAAACTGTTTTTT. This sequence encodes CASSASGVANEKLFF.

This clonotype was seen a handful of times. The chain has TRBV7-9 and TRBJ1-2; perhaps TRBD1 as D (6 bases). V lost 4 bases, J lost 4 bases, and 22 bases lay in between. Germline loops: CDR1 SEHNR, CDR2 FQNEAQ (reference sequence). This CDR3 has 17 amino acids. The CDR3 reads CASSSDLRDWGLYGYTF. The DNA for the CDR3 is TGTGCCAGCAGCTCAGACCTCAGGGACTGGGGGCTCTATGGCTACACCTTC.

In its sample, this clonotype was seen a few times. V is TRBV4-3 and J is TRBJ2-1; 10 bases align to TRBD2. After removal of 4 bases from V and 3 bases from J, the junction contained 21 bases not matched to a gene. CDR3 length: 21 amino acids. CDR1 and CDR2 (germline): LGHNA, YSLEER. The CDR3 sequence: CASSPKGLRILAGKDYNEQFF. CDR3 DNA: TGCGCCAGCAGCCCCAAAGGGCTCCGAATACTAGCGGGGAAAGACTACAATGAGCAGTTCTTC.

This clonotype was counted only a few times. Here the CDR3 reads CASSLERTSGKLYNEQFF. In nucleotides, the CDR3 is TGTGCCAGCTCACTGGAGAGGACTAGCGGGAAGTTATATAATGAGCAGTTCTTC. This chain uses TRBV18 with TRBJ2-1; 12 positions match TRBD2. The V gene end was trimmed by 4 bases and the J gene end by 7 bases; junction bases not matched to a gene: 14. Germline V gene sequence: CDR1 KGHSH, CDR2 LQKENI. This CDR3 has 18 amino acids.

This chain links TRBV28 with TRBJ2-4; 9 nucleotides align to TRBD1. CDR3 length: 17 amino acids. V trimming: 2 bases; J trimming: 1 base; junction bases outside the gene matches: 6. In germline, CDR1 is MDHEN, CDR2 SYDVKM. The CDR3: CASSLGTGTGAKNIQYF. CDR3 DNA: TGTGCCAGCAGTTTAGGCACAGGGACAGGGGCCAAAAACATTCAGTACTTC.

A single count supports this clonotype. The chain carries TRBV5-1 and TRBJ2-1; TRBD1 matches at 7 bases. CDR1 is SGHRS and CDR2 is YFSETQ in the germline V gene. The ends lost 1 base at V and 12 bases at J; junction bases unmatched: 7. The CDR3 is made up of 13 amino acids. The CDR3 nucleotides are TGCGCCAGCAGCTTGTCTACCTGGACAGGGCAGTTCTTC. It encodes CASSLSTWTGQFF.

This clonotype was recorded a few times. This chain uses TRBV12-3 or TRBV12-4 with TRBJ1-2; D perhaps matches TRBD1 (6 bases). CDR3 length: 13 amino acids. Trimming removed 4 bases at V and 1 base at J, with 7 bases between. The CDR3, as DNA: TGTGCCAGCAGTTGGACAGATAACTATGGCTACACCTTC. This codes for CASSWTDNYGYTF.

The chain combines TRBV9 with TRBJ2-3; D not resolved. Germline lookup yields CDR1 SGDLS and CDR2 YYNGEE. The V end was cut by 4 bases, the J end by 2 bases, with 20 bases between. The CDR3 totals 17 residues. The CDR3 DNA is TGTGCCAGCAGCTTACCCCTCGGTGGCTTAAACACAGATACGCAGTATTTT. Residues: CASSLPLGGLNTDTQYF.

This clonotype was observed at least ten times. This chain uses TRBV7-9 with TRBJ1-2, with D perhaps matching TRBD1 (5 bases). Looked up from germline, CDR1 is SEHNR and CDR2 is FQNEAQ (reference sequence). V lost 5 bases to trimming and J lost 5 bases, with 21 bases between them. The CDR3 sequence is 16 residues long. The CDR3 DNA sequence: TGTGCCAGCAGCCAACAAGCCGGGACGGGAGAATATGGCTACACCTTC. It yields the protein CASSQQAGTGEYGYTF.

This clonotype came up many times. The J gene is TRBJ2-2, the V gene TRBV7-3, with 7 bases fitting TRBD2. The CDR3 covers 15 residues. With 4 bases clipped from V and 2 bases from J, the junction kept 4 bases outside the gene matches. The V gene's germline CDR1 is SGHTA and CDR2 FQGTGA. The CDR3 nucleotides are TGTGCCAGCAGCTCAAGGGGACTAAACACCGGGGAGCTGTTTTTT. This codes for CASSSRGLNTGELFF.

The rearrangement links TRBV9 to TRBJ2-1, with TRBD1 matching over 7 bases. Germline CDR1 is SGDLS and CDR2 is YYNGEE. Losses at the gene ends were 0 bases for V and 0 bases for J; bases not matched to a gene: 3. The CDR3 spans 16 residues. The CDR3 region is CASSVGTGSSYNEQFF. The CDR3 DNA sequence: TGTGCCAGCAGCGTAGGGACAGGTAGCTCCTACAATGAGCAGTTCTTC.

The chain couples TRBV27 to TRBJ2-3, with TRBD1 matching over 8 bases. V dropped 5 bases and J dropped 1; count of bases not matched to a gene: 5. Germline-derived CDR1 and CDR2 are MNHEY and SMNVEV (reference sequence). This CDR3 contains 15 residues. The CDR3 sequence is CASSRTGWGTDTQYF. Written as DNA, the CDR3 is TGTGCCAGCAGTAGGACAGGGTGGGGCACAGATACGCAGTATTTT.

This clonotype was seen once. Mismatch with germline at one junction end may stem from a read error. V is TRBV5-1 and J is TRBJ2-1; TRBD1 is a possible D gene (6 bases). CDR3 length: 15 amino acids. Germline-derived CDR1 and CDR2 are SGHRS and YFSETQ. The CDR3 loop is CASNLAANYQGEQFF. For the CDR3, the DNA is TGCGCCAGCAACTTGGCCGCGAACTACCAGGGGGAGCAGTTCTTC. The whole variable domain, filled in from reference TRBV5-1 and TRBJ2-1, reads KAGVTQTPRYLIKTRGQQVTLSCSPISGHRSVSWYQQTPGQGLQFLFEYFSETQRNKGNFPGRFSGRQFSNSRSEMNVSTLELGDSALYLCASNLAANYQGEQFFGPGTRLTVL.

This rearrangement joins TRBV3-1 to TRBJ2-5, with a weak D call TRBD2 (6 bases). CDR1 LGHDT and CDR2 YNNKEL come from the germline V gene (reference sequence). This CDR3 region has 13 residues. Trimming pared 4 bases from V and 5 bases from J, leaving 11 bases between. This CDR3 is CASSPSAFETQYF. The CDR3 DNA is TGTGCCAGCAGCCCTAGCGCATTCGAGACCCAGTACTTC.

In its sample, this clonotype was seen a few times. The chain couples TRBV28 to TRBJ1-4, with 8 bases fitting TRBD1. V shed 3 bases and J 0 bases; nucleotides not matched to a gene: 3. Per germline, CDR1 MDHEN and CDR2 SYDVKM. The CDR3 is 16 residues long. The CDR3 DNA sequence: TGTGCCAGCAGTTTTCGACAGGGGTCAACTAATGAAAAACTGTTTTTT. This encodes CASSFRQGSTNEKLFF.

This clonotype came up a few times. Mismatch with germline at one junction end may stem from a read error. The chain employs TRBV7-2 and TRBJ2-1; no clear D. CDR1 and CDR2 from the germline V gene are SGHTA and FQGNSA. The CDR3 length is 15 residues. The CDR3 sequence is CASSLALPPYNEQFF. The CDR3 nucleotides read TGTGCCAGCAGTTTAGCTTTGCCCCCGTACAATGAGCAGTTCTTC.

This clonotype was detected only a few times. This chain uses TRBV6-6 with TRBJ2-7; possibly TRBD2 for D (6 bases). CDR3 length: 12 amino acids. Germline CDR1 and CDR2: MNHNY and SVGAGI (reference sequence). Trimming left V 4 bases short and J 6 bases short, with 10 bases between. CDR3 protein: CASSFSGGEQYF. The CDR3 nucleotides are TGTGCCAGCAGTTTCTCCGGGGGCGAGCAGTACTTC.

The chain employs TRBV12-3 or TRBV12-4 and TRBJ1-2; 8 bases map to TRBD1. The CDR3 length is 15 residues. V lost 6 bases and J lost 4; bases outside the gene matches: 10. This CDR3 reads CASSPGQGLGYGYTF. For the CDR3, the DNA is TGTGCCAGCAGCCCAGGACAGGGCCTAGGCTATGGCTACACCTTC.

This clonotype was seen only a few times. The rearrangement joins TRBV24-1 to TRBJ2-3, with a tentative D call TRBD2 (6 bases). Germline-derived CDR1 and CDR2 are KGHDR and SFDVKD. The CDR3 extends over 15 amino acids. Trimming shortened V by 9 bases and J by 7 bases, and 22 bases separated the two germline ends. CDR3 nucleotide sequence: TGTGCCACCGGTGGGGGACTCGAGAAAGGAAATACGCAGTATTTT. It translates to CATGGGLEKGNTQYF.

The V call is TRBV29-1, the J call TRBJ2-5; 8 nucleotides agree with TRBD2. Matching the DNA end better, TRBJ2-1 makes the J call doubtful. Germline lookup yields CDR1 SQVTM and CDR2 ANQGSEA. The CDR3 sequence is 12 residues long. CDR3 bases: TGCAGCGCCAGAGCGGGAGTCAATGAGCAGTTCTTC. It encodes CSARAGVNEQFF.

The chain joins TRBV29-1 to TRBJ2-3; no clear D. The CDR3 consists of 12 residues. Germline V gene data show CDR1 as SQVTM and CDR2 as ANQGSEA. V lost 4 bases and J 4 bases, leaving 9 bases between the germline ends. The CDR3 spells CSVVLGADTQYF. CDR3 DNA sequence: TGCAGCGTTGTTCTGGGTGCAGATACGCAGTATTTT.

This clonotype was counted a single time. The rearrangement joins TRBV6-5 to TRBJ2-7; D is unclear. The germline gives CDR1 MNHEY, CDR2 SVGAGI. Trimming stripped 6 bases from V and 6 bases from J, with 18 bases between. The CDR3 consists of 14 residues. The CDR3 sequence: CASSPKGFGLEQYF. In nucleotides, the CDR3 is TGTGCCAGCAGCCCGAAGGGTTTCGGGCTCGAGCAGTACTTC.

The chain carries TRBV28 and TRBJ2-5; 7 bases align to TRBD1. The CDR3 has 15 residues. V gave up 5 bases and J gave up 1 base; unmatched junction bases: 7. Per the germline V gene, CDR1 is MDHEN and CDR2 is SYDVKM. The DNA of the CDR3 is TGTGCCAGCAGTCGGGACAGACTATTCCAAGAGACCCAGTACTTC. It is translated as CASSRDRLFQETQYF.

This clonotype was recorded a few times. The rearrangement joins TRBV4-1 to TRBJ1-1; no definite D call. The CDR3 length is 18 residues. Germline V gives CDR1 MGHRA, CDR2 YSYEKL. Trimming cost V 1 base and J 1 base, with 19 bases left between them. The CDR3 here is CASSQGFGESWRNTEAFF. The CDR3 nucleotides read TGCGCCAGCAGCCAAGGGTTTGGGGAGTCCTGGAGGAACACTGAAGCTTTCTTT.

The chain recombines TRBV20-1 with TRBJ2-1, with D possibly being TRBD1 or TRBD2 (5 bases each). The DNA end is a closer match to TRBJ2-5, so the J assignment may be wrong. CDR3 length equals 13 residues. Germline assignment: CDR1 DFQATT and CDR2 SNEGSKA (reference sequence). In DNA, the CDR3 is TGCAGTGCGTACGGGACCCGGATCGAGACCCAGTACTTC. Protein product: CSAYGTRIETQYF.